Included here is one T cell receptor beta chain sequence, with context. Method: immunoSEQ multiplex PCR; TCRdb's copy keeps in-frame clones and lacks some. Found here are around 300,000 clones, 88% of them singletons; the top ten hold just under 9.5%. This entry comes from a study of blood T cell repertoires in COVID-19. Study-level background: T cells, B-cell-depleted T cells, or PBMCs provided the cDNA or gDNA that served as material.

The TCR originated in a man aged 18 to 35 with active or convalescent COVID-19. Sequencing was carried out using peripheral blood.

The CDR3 sequence: CAISDGGQTGELFF. DNA for the CDR3: TGTGCCATCAGCGACGGGGGGCAAACCGGGGAGCTGTTTTTT. V is TRBV10-3 and J is TRBJ2-2, with D perhaps TRBD2 (7 bases). The CDR3 loop spans 14 amino acids. Germline CDR1 ENHRY, CDR2 SYGVKD. V was shortened by 6 bases and J by 5 bases, with 13 bases between the two germline ends.